The T cell receptor (beta chain) described here comes from a study of blood T cell repertoires in COVID-19 (dated by TCRdb to about 2020). For the study in its entirety: The collaborator samples originated in the United States, Italy and Spain and spanned the acute and convalescent phases of COVID-19. The material from the prospective study consisted of cDNA or gDNA derived from T cells, B-cell-depleted T cells, or PBMCs. The dataset comprised deeply sampled blood TCRbeta repertoires from subjects exposed to, actively infected with, or recovered from COVID-19. The repertoires were made available in a free public database intended to serve as a resource for research on the immune response to SARS-CoV-2. Samples were obtained from the ongoing ImmuneRACE study (first 160 participants) and from roughly 1,300 subjects provided by 6 global collaborators. A de-identified subject ID, COVID-19 status, age in years and sex were almost always included in the sample metadata. Where HLA class I and class II types were available, the types were taken from metadata supplied by the sample provider, not from assay-based typing.

TCRbeta CDR3 regions were amplified from genomic DNA using the immunoSEQ Assay, a bias-controlled multiplex PCR. In the paper's pipeline: Within the assay, amplification of reference gene primers was used to estimate how many nucleated cells each sample contained. To quantify the absolute abundance of each unique TCRbeta CDR3 rearrangement, sequence reads were collapsed and filtered. Productive Simpson clonality was computed per sample as the square root of Simpson's diversity index over productive rearrangements. Sourced from immuneACCESS, this table was stored by TCRdb with only in-frame sequences that have V and J called. A share of the clones is absent; for the studies checked, an unresolved V gene accounts for under half, and the remainder has no known explanation. From that table come the V and J calls and clone size; the DNA was used to work out D and trimming. Across this sample there are about 39,000 clones, with 65% to 90% seen only once. The top ten constitute nearly 10% of the sample.

The collaborating institutions used their own protocols to collect whole blood in K2EDTA tubes. For TCRbeta analysis, collaborators shipped samples in one of three forms: frozen whole blood, isolated PBMCs, or DNA extracted from either of those sample types. A note on this clone: The antigen it recognizes is unknown. Nothing much larger sits one base from this clone, and base qualities are not available.

Including cysteine and phenylalanine, the CDR3 has 12 amino acids. Just CDR3 DNA is preserved here, 36 bases in frame from base 1. The germline V gene (reference sequence) provides CDR1 SGHNT and CDR2 YYREEE. V lost 0 bases and J lost 2 bases; the stretch between them is 3 bases long. The full study reports these points: The amount of clinical and demographic metadata varied by source and participant and was provided uncurated.

Sequenced: peripheral blood. The source of this sequence is a human donor in a cohort sampled during active COVID-19. Recombination linked TRBV5-4 to TRBJ2-7; the D gene assignment is ambiguous. At the DNA level, the sequence is TGTGCCAGCAGCTTGGCTCCCTACGAGCAGTACTTC. Its protein product is CASSLAPYEQYF.